Presented here are 31 T cell receptor beta chains from one specimen sequenced in a study of T cells in women clearing cervical HPV infection (dated by TCRdb to the late 2010s). Library prep was done by the immunoSEQ multiplex PCR assay. Held by TCRdb, this immuneACCESS table contains in-frame sequences only and omits some clones. Under half of the omission traces to an unresolved V gene where checked; the cause of the rest is unknown. This sample's table carries approximately 32,000 clones. More than 7% of the sample comes from the top ten. Sequencing was performed on blood buffy coat. These receptors were taken from a woman aged 18 to 75 with a cervical HPV16 infection that either progressed to CIN3+ or cleared (not recorded which).

About this clone: Coverage ceases 3 residues before the CDR3 finishes, and the germline J gene fills in the end. This rearrangement joins TRBV30 to TRBJ1-2, with D perhaps matching TRBD1 (5 bases). Per the germline V gene, CDR1 is GTSNPN and CDR2 is SVGIG (reference sequence). This CDR3 has 14 amino acids. CDR3 sequence: CAWSVSNRPVGYTF. CDR3 DNA, as far as it was read: TGTGCCTGGAGTGTTTCTAACAGGCCGGTCGGC.

Details on this clone: Coverage ceases 3 residues before the CDR3 finishes, and the germline J gene fills in the end. The V gene is TRBV18, the J gene TRBJ2-2; no definite D call. Per germline, CDR1 KGHSH and CDR2 LQKENI. The V gene lost 2 bases and the J gene lost 7 bases, with 5 bases spanning the gap. The CDR3 extends over 12 amino acids. The CDR3 bases that were read are TGTGCCAGCTCACCAGAGGTCGGGGAG. Its protein is CASSPEVGE. The whole CDR3 reads CASSPEVGELFF.

For this clone: The CDR3 end falls 3 residues outside the read, so it is completed with the germline J gene. This chain uses TRBV12-5 with TRBJ1-2; D not certain. This CDR3 has 11 amino acids. Germline V lookup: CDR1 LGHNT, CDR2 FRNRAP. CDR3 DNA (partial): TGTGCTAGTGGCTTCGACACCTTC. Residues: CASGFDTF. The entire CDR3 protein reads CASGFDTFYTF.

As concerns this clone: Coverage ceases 3 residues before the CDR3 finishes, and the germline J gene fills in the end. The V gene is TRBV19, the J gene TRBJ1-2; no clear D. The CDR3 has 13 residues. Germline V gene data show CDR1 as LNHDA and CDR2 as SQIVND (reference sequence). CDR3 region: CASSIDQRSDYTF. CDR3 DNA (partial): TGTGCCAGTAGTATTGATCAGCGAAGTGAC.

To note about this clone: The DNA ends 3 residues before the CDR3 does, and the rest of the CDR3 is filled in from the germline J gene. The chain employs TRBV11-2 and TRBJ1-5; D is uncertain. Deletions cut 3 bases from V and 6 bases from J, with 9 bases between. The CDR3 totals 13 residues. Germline V gene sequence: CDR1 SGHAT, CDR2 FQNNGV. The part of the CDR3 DNA that was read is TGTGCCAGCAGCTTTCAGGCGGGTCAGCCC. Translated: CASSFQAGQP. The complete CDR3 protein is CASSFQAGQPQHF.

A remark on this clone: The read ends 3 residues before the CDR3 terminus; that terminus is restored from the germline J gene. The chain employs TRBV10-1 and TRBJ2-1, with a weak D call TRBD1 (7 bases). The length of the CDR3 is 16 residues. Germline CDR1 WNHNN, CDR2 SYGVQD (reference sequence). Trimming stripped 6 bases from V and 7 bases from J, with 22 bases between. This CDR3 reads CASRQCPGGRDNEQFF. The sequenced part of the CDR3 DNA is TGCGCCAGCAGACAATGTCCAGGGGGGCGGGATAATGAG.

About this clone itself: The sequence runs out 3 residues before the end of the CDR3; the remainder is reconstructed from the germline J gene. This chain links TRBV7-2 with TRBJ1-6; 10 nucleotides match TRBD1. The CDR3 sequence is 14 residues long. The trim removed 3 bases at V and 9 bases at J, leaving 2 bases unmatched. Germline CDR1 SGHTA, CDR2 FQGNSA. The sequenced CDR3 bases are TGTGCCAGCAGCTTTGGGACAGGGGCTTCACCC. This encodes CASSFGTGASP. The CDR3 reads in full as CASSFGTGASPLHF.

A remark on this clone: The read gets to within 3 residues of the CDR3 end, and the germline J gene fills in the rest. The chain joins TRBV6-1 to TRBJ2-2; weak D call: TRBD1 (6 bases). From germline, CDR1 is MNHNS and CDR2 SASEGT. CDR3 size: 15 residues. CDR3 amino acids: CASSETGHMEEKLFF. CDR3 bases read: TGTGCCAGCAGTGAAACGGGACACATGGAAGAAAAG.

For this clone: The read falls 3 residues short of the CDR3 end, and the missing part is taken from the germline J gene. V is TRBV12-3 or TRBV12-4 and J is TRBJ1-5, with D unresolved. CDR3 length equals 14 residues. Trimming took off 4 bases at V and 3 bases at J, with 10 bases between the two ends. CDR3 sequence: CASSWHGDNQPQHF. Incomplete CDR3 DNA: TGTGCCAGCAGTTGGCACGGGGACAATCAGCCC.

Details on this clone: Coverage ceases 3 residues before the CDR3 finishes, and the germline J gene fills in the end. The chain is built from TRBV7-8 and TRBJ2-1; 7 nucleotides match TRBD2. Trimming at V came to 1 base and at J to 7 bases, leaving 13 bases not matched to a gene. The germline V gene has CDR1 SGHVS and CDR2 FQNEAQ. This CDR3 is built from 17 residues. Partial CDR3 DNA: TGTGCCAGCAGCTTAGAATTCATCGAGCGGGGTGGGAATGAG. This encodes CASSLEFIERGGNE. The whole CDR3 region reads CASSLEFIERGGNEQFF.

As for this clone: With the read ending 3 residues before the CDR3 end, the germline J gene is used to fill in that end. The rearrangement uses TRBV5-1 and TRBJ2-2, with 11 bases matching TRBD1. J lost 4 bases, V lost 4 bases, and 12 bases had no gene match. CDR1 is SGHRS and CDR2 is YFSETQ in the germline V gene. The CDR3 is 18 residues long. CDR3 DNA, as far as it was read: TGCGCCAGCAGCGCGATTCCTGTCGGGACAGGGGGCACCGGGGAG. Its protein is CASSAIPVGTGGTGE. The whole CDR3 sequence reads CASSAIPVGTGGTGELFF.

With regard to this clone: The read ends 3 residues shy of where the CDR3 ends; the end is completed using the germline J gene. The chain employs TRBV11-2 and TRBJ1-4; TRBD1 is a possible D gene (6 bases). CDR1 SGHAT and CDR2 FQNNGV come from the germline V gene. V was clipped by 2 bases and J by 7 bases, with 14 bases between them. This CDR3 is built from 15 residues. This CDR3 is CASSLMGARSEKLFF. CDR3 bases read: TGTGCCAGCAGCTTAATGGGGGCGCGGAGTGAAAAA. Complete variable domain (other parts from reference TRBV11-2 and TRBJ1-4): EAGVAQSPRYKIIEKRQSVAFWCNPISGHATLYWYQQILGQGPKLLIQFQNNGVVDDSQLPKDRFSAERLKGVDSTLKIQPAKLEDSAVYLCASSLMGARSEKLFFGSGTQLSVL.

On this clone: The read stops 3 residues short of the end of the CDR3; the missing end is completed from the germline J gene. V is TRBV7-2 and J is TRBJ1-1; D is possibly TRBD1 (5 bases). Germline loops: CDR1 SGHTA, CDR2 FQGNSA. V shed 6 bases and J shed 0 bases, with 11 bases lying between them. The CDR3 is 14 amino acids. The CDR3 is CASRGDSVNTEAFF. The part of the CDR3 DNA that was read is TGTGCCAGCAGAGGGGATTCGGTGAACACTGAA.

A note on this clone: The CDR3 end is not reached by the read, which stops 3 residues before it; the germline J gene fills it in. This chain joins TRBV5-4 and TRBJ2-1, with D tentatively TRBD1 (6 bases). CDR3 length equals 11 residues. Trimming took 10 bases from V and 7 from J, leaving 12 bases between them. Germline values: CDR1 SGHNT, CDR2 YYREEE (reference sequence). CDR3 in amino acids: CAAQGLNEQFF. The CDR3 bases that were read are TGTGCCGCCCAGGGGTTAAATGAG.

As regards this clone: The read gets to within 3 residues of the CDR3 end, and the germline J gene fills in the rest. The chain is built from TRBV5-6 and TRBJ2-4; TRBD1 aligns across 8 bases. CDR3 length equals 13 residues. Germline V gene lookup returns CDR1 SGHDT and CDR2 YYEEEE. The CDR3 bases that were read are TGTGCCAGCAGCTTGGGACAGGGGTATGGT. This encodes CASSLGQGYG. The CDR3 in its entirety is CASSLGQGYGQYF.

About this clone: Read data end 3 residues before the CDR3 end; the end is taken from the germline J gene. The rearrangement links TRBV4-1 to TRBJ2-7, with D perhaps matching TRBD1 (6 bases). V was pared by 4 bases and J by 2 bases, with 21 bases between. CDR1 and CDR2 (germline): MGHRA, YSYEKL. The CDR3 runs to 17 residues. This CDR3 reads CASSLLWAGTPPYEQYF. The part of the CDR3 DNA that was read is TGCGCCAGCAGCCTCCTCTGGGCAGGGACACCACCCTACGAG.

As regards this clone: Read data end 3 residues before the CDR3 end; the end is taken from the germline J gene. The J gene is TRBJ2-5, the V gene TRBV6-2 or TRBV6-3; 8 bases map to TRBD2. The CDR3 sequence is 17 residues long. The germline V gene has CDR1 MNHEY and CDR2 SVGEGT. V gave up 8 bases and J gave up 1 base; unmatched junction bases: 15. The CDR3 protein is CASVSNAGGYRQETQYF. The CDR3 bases that were read are TGTGCCAGCGTGAGTAACGCGGGGGGATATCGCCAAGAGACC.

Remarks on this clone: The read ends 3 residues early relative to the CDR3; the germline J gene fills the gap. The V gene is TRBV20-1, the J gene TRBJ2-1; TRBD2 matches at 9 bases. J lost 6 bases, V lost 5 bases, and 11 bases had no gene match. This CDR3 contains 15 residues. Germline CDR1 DFQATT, CDR2 SNEGSKA (reference sequence). The sequenced CDR3 bases are TGCAGTGCTGTCCCCCGGGCGGGGGGGCCCAATGAG. Translated: CSAVPRAGGPNE. The entire CDR3 is CSAVPRAGGPNEQFF.

Regarding this clone: The sequence runs out 3 residues before the end of the CDR3; the remainder is reconstructed from the germline J gene. The rearrangement joins TRBV6-9 to TRBJ1-6, with 9 bases fitting TRBD1. Germline V gene lookup returns CDR1 MNHGY and CDR2 SVAAGI. V trimming: 0 bases; J trimming: 5 bases; junction bases outside the gene matches: 5. The CDR3 is made up of 17 amino acids. The part of the CDR3 DNA that was read is TGTGCCAGCAGTTATTCCGAGACAGGGGGGAATAATTCACCC. It codes for CASSYSETGGNNSP. The whole CDR3 reads CASSYSETGGNNSPLHF.

To note about this clone: The sequence runs out 3 residues before the end of the CDR3; the remainder is reconstructed from the germline J gene. This chain uses TRBV5-5 with TRBJ1-4, with TRBD1 matching over 7 bases. This CDR3 is built from 14 residues. J was trimmed by 8 bases and V by 5 bases; bases with no gene match: 9. Per the germline V gene, CDR1 is SGHKS and CDR2 is YYEKEE (reference sequence). Partial CDR3 DNA: TGTGCCAGCAGTCAGGGTTTCAGGGGGGAAAAA. Translating gives CASSQGFRGEK. The whole CDR3 is CASSQGFRGEKLFF.

About this clone: Sequencing ends 3 residues short of the CDR3 end; the germline J gene provides the rest. The chain uses TRBV29-1 and TRBJ2-2, with 8 positions matching TRBD1. V gave up 6 bases and J gave up 4 bases; unmatched junction bases: 7. In germline, CDR1 is SQVTM, CDR2 ANQGSEA. There are 14 residues in the CDR3. The CDR3 region is CSVATGVTTGELFF. The sequenced CDR3 bases are TGCAGCGTCGCGACAGGGGTAACCACCGGGGAG.

Regarding this clone: The CDR3 end lies 3 residues beyond the end of the read and is filled in from the germline J gene. The chain recombines TRBV6-1 with TRBJ2-7, with a weak D call TRBD1 (5 bases). Deletions cut 1 base from V and 2 bases from J, with 15 bases between. Germline CDR1 and CDR2: MNHNS and SASEGT. The CDR3 extends over 16 amino acids. The CDR3 bases that were read are TGTGCCAGCAGTGAAGGACTTATGACAGCTCCCTACGAG. Amino acids: CASSEGLMTAPYE. The whole CDR3 sequence reads CASSEGLMTAPYEQYF.

Note on this clone: Read coverage stops 3 residues before the CDR3 terminus; the germline J gene supplies the remainder. The V and J genes are TRBV20-1 and TRBJ1-3; D call uncertain. There are 15 residues in the CDR3. Trimming cost V 1 base and J 3 bases, with 13 bases left between them. Germline-derived CDR1 and CDR2 are DFQATT and SNEGSKA (reference sequence). Partial CDR3 DNA: TGCAGTGCTAGAGCCAGGCCCCTGGATGGAAACACC. It encodes CSARARPLDGNT. The full CDR3 is CSARARPLDGNTIYF.

Concerning this clone itself: The CDR3 end is not reached by the read, which stops 3 residues before it; the germline J gene fills it in. This sequence joins TRBV20-1 and TRBJ2-2; 9 bases align to TRBD2. Germline lookup yields CDR1 DFQATT and CDR2 SNEGSKA (reference sequence). The CDR3 extends over 16 amino acids. Trimming took 6 bases from V and 3 from J; bases not matched to a gene: 11. The part of the CDR3 DNA that was read is TGCAGTGCCCAAGAGGGGGCTAGCGGGGACACCGGGGAG. This encodes CSAQEGASGDTGE. The whole CDR3 region reads CSAQEGASGDTGELFF.

As for this clone: Read data end 3 residues before the CDR3 end; the end is taken from the germline J gene. The genes are TRBV20-1 and TRBJ2-3, with TRBD2 identical over 10 bases. V dropped 3 bases and J dropped 1; count of bases not matched to a gene: 7. This CDR3 is built from 16 residues. The germline gives CDR1 DFQATT, CDR2 SNEGSKA (reference sequence). The CDR3 bases that were read are TGCAGTGCTAGGAAAGCTGGACTAGCGGGCACAGATACG. As protein: CSARKAGLAGTDT. From start to end, the CDR3 is CSARKAGLAGTDTQYF.

As to this clone: The read is 3 residues too short to cover the CDR3 end, so that end is filled in from the germline J gene. The J gene is TRBJ2-3, the V gene TRBV12-3 or TRBV12-4; TRBD1 matches at 10 bases. This CDR3 contains 12 residues. CDR3 sequence: CASSTTGGTQYF. The DNA read from the CDR3 is TGTGCCAGCAGTACGACAGGGGGCACG.

Concerning this clone: Read sequence stops 3 residues before the CDR3 end, and the germline J gene provides the missing end. This chain links TRBV19 with TRBJ2-6, with TRBD1 identical over 8 bases. The CDR3 covers 17 residues. CDR1 and CDR2 (germline): LNHDA, SQIVND (reference sequence). V lost 1 base, J lost 2 bases, and 4 bases stayed unmatched. The sequenced part of the CDR3 DNA is TGTGCCAGTAGTATAGTTAGGACAGGGACTGGGGCCAACGTC. Its protein is CASSIVRTGTGANV. The complete CDR3 reads CASSIVRTGTGANVLTF.

As concerns this clone: The read terminates 3 residues ahead of where the CDR3 ends, so the germline J gene completes it. This sequence joins TRBV7-2 and TRBJ1-2; tentatively, D is TRBD1 (6 bases). Germline V gene sequence: CDR1 SGHTA, CDR2 FQGNSA. CDR3 length: 13 residues. The V and J ends lost 5 bases and 6 bases respectively, with 13 bases between them. CDR3 bases read: TGTGCCAGCAGCCCTAGGGACACCGATGGC. Its translation is CASSPRDTDG. The whole CDR3 reads CASSPRDTDGYTF.

A note on this clone: Coverage ceases 3 residues before the CDR3 finishes, and the germline J gene fills in the end. The chain combines TRBV12-3 or TRBV12-4 with TRBJ2-7; 8 positions match TRBD1. The trim removed 0 bases at V and 2 bases at J, leaving 3 bases unmatched. This CDR3 is built from 15 residues. CDR3 bases read: TGTGCCAGCAGTTTAGCGTCGACAGGGGCCTACGAG. Protein: CASSLASTGAYE. The entire CDR3 is CASSLASTGAYEQYF.

About this clone itself: The CDR3 end is not reached by the read, which stops 3 residues before it; the germline J gene fills it in. The chain combines TRBV30 with TRBJ1-1; 10 bases align to TRBD1. V gave up 7 bases and J gave up 4 bases; unmatched junction bases: 3. There are 12 residues in the CDR3. CDR1 is GTSNPN and CDR2 is SVGIG in the germline V gene (reference sequence). The CDR3 bases that were read are TGTGCCTCCCGGGACAGGGGCACTGAA. It codes for CASRDRGTE. The entire CDR3 is CASRDRGTEAFF.

For this clone: The read falls 3 residues short of the CDR3 end, and the missing part is taken from the germline J gene. In the same sample, other DNA sequences code for this CDR3. This chain links TRBV18 with TRBJ2-1, with TRBD2 matching 8 bases. The CDR3 is 16 residues long. CDR1 is KGHSH and CDR2 is LQKENI in the germline V gene. The trim removed 6 bases at V and 1 base at J, leaving 8 bases unmatched. CDR3 sequence: CASSPPRGGSYNEQFF. The covered CDR3 bases are TGTGCCAGCTCCCCCCCCCGGGGGGGATCCTACAATGAG.